This T cell receptor (beta chain) was recorded in a study of blood T cell repertoires in COVID-19 (dated by TCRdb to about 2020). Regarding the research as a whole: Collaborator samples came from the United States, Italy and Spain and covered acute and convalescent phases of COVID-19. The dataset comprised deeply sampled blood TCRbeta repertoires from subjects exposed to, actively infected with, or recovered from COVID-19. HLA class I and class II types, where available, came from metadata supplied by the sample provider rather than from assay-based typing. The repertoires were released in a freely available public database intended as a resource for research on the immune response to SARS-CoV-2. The prospective study material was composed of cDNA or gDNA derived from T cells, B-cell-depleted T cells, or PBMCs. Nearly every sample came with metadata listing a de-identified subject ID, COVID-19 status, age in years and sex. The samples were drawn from two sources: the first 160 participants of the ongoing ImmuneRACE study, and 1,000 to 1,500 subjects contributed by 6 global collaborators.

Each collaborating institution followed its own protocols to collect whole blood in K2EDTA tubes. For TCRbeta analysis, collaborator samples were shipped as frozen whole blood, as isolated PBMCs, or as DNA extracted from either sample type. In the case of this clone: It has no known antigen specificity. Per-nucleotide qualities are absent, and no much larger clonotype sits a single base away.

TCRbeta CDR3 regions were amplified from genomic DNA by means of the immunoSEQ Assay, a bias-controlled multiplex PCR. From the authors' description of their analysis: The number of nucleated cells in each sample was estimated by amplification of reference gene primers within the assay. To quantify the absolute abundance of each unique TCRbeta CDR3 rearrangement, sequence reads were collapsed and filtered. For each sample, productive Simpson clonality was calculated by taking the square root of Simpson's diversity index across productive rearrangements. TCRdb holds this immuneACCESS table with in-frame rearrangements only. Some clones are missing; in checked studies, unresolved V genes explain under half, and the rest has no known cause. V and J calls and clone size are as listed in that table; D and trimming were resolved from the DNA. Recorded for this sample are 200,000 to 250,000 clones; less than 85% of them occurred a single time. About 3.9% of the sample is in the top ten clones.

Study-wide conclusions, independent of this receptor: Clinical and demographic metadata were provided uncurated, with the amount varying by source and participant.

Inclusive of the bounding cysteine and phenylalanine, the CDR3 is 15 residues long. Only the CDR3 part of the read is kept: 45 bases, read in frame from the first base. V gives up 5 bases and J gives up 7 bases, and the segment between their germline ends measures 18 bases. Looking up the germline V gene yields CDR1 MDHEN and CDR2 SYDVKM. The clonotype comes from a woman at least 80 years old with acute or convalescent COVID-19. Sequencing was performed on peripheral blood. Rearrangement joined TRBV28 to TRBJ1-5; perhaps TRBD1 is the D gene, with 6 bases matching. The CDR3 corresponds to CASSGEGQLFQPQHF. The sequenced DNA is TGTGCCAGCAGTGGTGAGGGACAACTTTTCCAGCCCCAGCATTTT.